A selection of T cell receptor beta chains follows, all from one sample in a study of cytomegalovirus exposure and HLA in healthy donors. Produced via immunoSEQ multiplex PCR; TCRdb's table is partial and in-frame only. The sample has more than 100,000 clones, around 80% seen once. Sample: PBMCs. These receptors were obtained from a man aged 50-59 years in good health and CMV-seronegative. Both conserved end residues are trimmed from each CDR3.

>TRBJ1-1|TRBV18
ASSATGRGNTEAF
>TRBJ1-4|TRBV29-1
SVEEEVGFEKLF
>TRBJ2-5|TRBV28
ASSSPGLRETQY
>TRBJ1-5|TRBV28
ASRPQTGASNQPQH
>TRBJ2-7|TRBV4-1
ASSQDGGQGATSSYEQY
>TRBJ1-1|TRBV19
ASSWGRANTEAF
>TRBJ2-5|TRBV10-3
AISESTGRAGSTQY
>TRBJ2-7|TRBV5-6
ASSGGVGYEQY
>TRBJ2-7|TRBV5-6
ASSFLLSEQY
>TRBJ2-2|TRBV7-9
ASSLAAGGSTGELF
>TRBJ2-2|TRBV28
ASRRDRGNSNTGELF